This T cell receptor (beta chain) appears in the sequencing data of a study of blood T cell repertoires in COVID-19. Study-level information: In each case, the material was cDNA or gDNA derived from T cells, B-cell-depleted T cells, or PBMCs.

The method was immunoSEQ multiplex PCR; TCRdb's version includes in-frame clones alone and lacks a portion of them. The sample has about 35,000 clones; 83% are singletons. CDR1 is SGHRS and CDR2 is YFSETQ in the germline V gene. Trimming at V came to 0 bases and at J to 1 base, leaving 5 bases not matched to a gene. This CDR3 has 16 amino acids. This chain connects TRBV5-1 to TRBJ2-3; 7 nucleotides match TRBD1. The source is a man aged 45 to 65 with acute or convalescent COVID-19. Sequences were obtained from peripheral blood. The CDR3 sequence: CASSLEGAPGTDTQYF. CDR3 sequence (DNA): TGCGCCAGCAGCTTGGAGGGGGCACCGGGCACAGATACGCAGTATTTT.